This passage covers 19 T cell receptor beta chains from one sample sequenced in a study of cytomegalovirus exposure and HLA in healthy donors. The PCR made use of 60 Vbeta and 13 Jbeta primers. Here immunoSEQ multiplex PCR was the method, and the copy in TCRdb shows in-frame clones only, minus some. The table includes 100,000 to 150,000 clones, about four fifths detected once. Source material: PBMCs. These receptors all stem from a woman under 30 in good health and CMV-seronegative.

The chain is built from TRBV5-5 and TRBJ2-5, with D possibly being TRBD2 (5 bases). V was shortened by 3 bases and J by 5 bases, with 23 bases between the two germline ends. The CDR3 loop spans 17 amino acids. Germline lookup yields CDR1 SGHKS and CDR2 YYEKEE (reference sequence). Here the CDR3 DNA reads TGTGCCAGCAGCTCGGGAACTTTGGAGAGGCCCAGGGAGACCCAGTACTTC. This encodes CASSSGTLERPRETQYF.

This clone has just a few counts. This chain uses TRBV7-2 with TRBJ2-5; D may be TRBD2 (5 bases). CDR1 and CDR2 (germline): SGHTA, FQGNSA. Trimming shortened V by 6 bases and J by 2 bases, and 13 bases separated the two germline ends. The CDR3 has 14 residues. The CDR3 here is CASRRRESQETQYF. The DNA of the CDR3 is TGTGCCAGCAGGCGTAGGGAGTCGCAAGAGACCCAGTACTTC.

This sequence joins TRBV13 and TRBJ2-3, with 9 bases aligning to TRBD1. J lost 2 bases, V lost 5 bases, and 11 bases had no gene match. The CDR3 covers 17 residues. The germline V gene encodes CDR1 PRHDT and CDR2 FYEKMQ (reference sequence). The CDR3 bases are TGTGCCAGCAGCGTCAGACAGGGGGTGGGGTACACAGATACGCAGTATTTT. Residues: CASSVRQGVGYTDTQYF.

The rearrangement links TRBV30 to TRBJ1-2; D call uncertain. Germline assignment: CDR1 GTSNPN and CDR2 SVGIG (reference sequence). This CDR3 is built from 15 residues. Trimming shortened V by 3 bases and J by 2 bases, and 16 bases separated the two germline ends. CDR3 bases: TGTGCCTGGAGAGTACCTAATGTAGAAAACTATGGCTACACCTTC. Protein: CAWRVPNVENYGYTF.

V and J are TRBV9 and TRBJ1-1; TRBD1 matches at 8 bases. This CDR3 contains 18 residues. J gave up 1 base and V 0 bases, and 11 bases lay outside the gene matches. Germline values: CDR1 SGDLS, CDR2 YYNGEE. The CDR3, as DNA: TGTGCCAGCAGCGTAGCACCCACAGGGGGAAAAAGGAACACTGAAGCTTTCTTT. The encoded protein is CASSVAPTGGKRNTEAFF.

The J gene is TRBJ1-1, the V gene TRBV5-1; TRBD1 is a possible D gene (5 bases). Germline lookup yields CDR1 SGHRS and CDR2 YFSETQ. The CDR3 has 13 amino acids. V lost 5 bases and J lost 1, with 9 bases in between. Here the CDR3 DNA reads TGCGCCAGCAGGATAGGGGAGAACACTGAAGCTTTCTTT. Amino acid sequence: CASRIGENTEAFF.

The chain is built from TRBV7-2 and TRBJ1-4; D uncertain. The V gene's germline CDR1 is SGHTA and CDR2 FQGNSA. There are 15 residues in the CDR3. The V gene lost 5 bases and the J gene lost 8 bases, with 18 bases spanning the gap. The CDR3 loop reads CASSAHRETVEKLFF. CDR3 in DNA: TGTGCCAGCAGCGCTCACAGAGAAACAGTCGAAAAACTGTTTTTT.

The chain uses TRBV9 and TRBJ2-2, with 8 bases identical to TRBD2. Germline V CDR1 and CDR2: SGDLS, YYNGEE. The junction had 3 bases not matched to a gene; V was cut back by 4 bases and J by 1 base. This CDR3 has 15 amino acids. The CDR3 coding sequence is TGTGCCAGCAGCCGGACTAGCATGAACACCGGGGAGCTGTTTTTT. It translates to CASSRTSMNTGELFF. Full variable domain (rest looked up from reference TRBV9 and TRBJ2-2): DSGVTQTPKHLITATGQRVTLRCSPRSGDLSVYWYQQSLDQGLQFLIQYYNGEERAKGNILERFSAQQFPDLHSELNLSSLELGDSALYFCASSRTSMNTGELFFGEGSRLTVL.

A word on this clone: The junction and the germline gene differ at one end; a read error may be behind it. The rearrangement uses TRBV30 and TRBJ1-1; D unclear. Germline loops: CDR1 GTSNPN, CDR2 SVGIG (reference sequence). The CDR3 is 11 amino acids. The CDR3 DNA reads as TGTGCCCGGAGGGAGGTACGTGAAGCTTTCTTT. Translation: CARREVREAFF.

This chain connects TRBV29-1 to TRBJ2-3; 7 bases agree with TRBD2. After removal of 3 bases from V and 5 bases from J, the junction contained 11 bases not matched to a gene. This CDR3 comprises 15 residues. The V gene's germline CDR1 is SQVTM and CDR2 ANQGSEA. CDR3 residues: CSVERAGEVKDTQYF. The DNA for the CDR3 is TGCAGCGTTGAGCGGGCGGGAGAGGTCAAAGATACGCAGTATTTT.

The chain is built from TRBV6-6 and TRBJ2-7; 7 bases line up with TRBD1. The CDR3 consists of 15 residues. V trimming: 5 bases; J trimming: 2 bases; junction bases outside the gene matches: 9. Per the germline V gene, CDR1 is MNHNY and CDR2 is SVGAGI (reference sequence). The CDR3 reads CASSKPTGTAYEQYF. The CDR3 bases are TGTGCCAGCAGTAAACCCACCGGGACAGCCTACGAGCAGTACTTC.

This clone was found a few times. CDR3 protein: CASTPGGSSAGTDTQYF. Here the CDR3 DNA reads TGTGCCAGCACCCCAGGCGGGTCGTCCGCGGGCACAGATACGCAGTATTTT. The chain couples TRBV25-1 to TRBJ2-3, with a weak D call TRBD2 (5 bases). The CDR3 consists of 17 residues. Germline-derived CDR1 and CDR2 are MGHDK and SYGVNS. V dropped 7 bases and J dropped 1 base, with 21 bases sitting between them.

The chain uses TRBV5-6 and TRBJ1-2; the D gene is possibly TRBD1 (6 bases). Germline loops: CDR1 SGHDT, CDR2 YYEEEE. This CDR3 is built from 15 residues. Trimming stripped 0 bases from V and 4 bases from J, with 13 bases between. The DNA of the CDR3 is TGTGCCAGCAGCTTGGCGGCAGGGGTAACCTATGGCTACACCTTC. This codes for CASSLAAGVTYGYTF.

This chain connects TRBV29-1 to TRBJ2-7; TRBD1 matches at 12 bases. The CDR3 sequence is 14 residues long. V trimming: 6 bases; J trimming: 5 bases; junction bases outside the gene matches: 8. Germline V gene data show CDR1 as SQVTM and CDR2 as ANQGSEA. The CDR3 DNA sequence: TGCAGCGTCTCCTCGGGACAGGGGGCCCACGAGCAGTACTTC. Amino acids: CSVSSGQGAHEQYF.

The V call is TRBV27, the J call TRBJ2-2; TRBD2 matches at 9 bases. The germline V gene has CDR1 MNHEY and CDR2 SMNVEV (reference sequence). The CDR3 loop spans 17 amino acids. The V gene end was trimmed by 8 bases and the J gene end by 2 bases; junction bases not matched to a gene: 12. This chain's CDR3 is CASPPQWREGNTGELFF. CDR3 nucleotides: TGTGCCAGCCCCCCCCAATGGCGGGAGGGTAACACCGGGGAGCTGTTTTTT.

The chain combines TRBV5-4 with TRBJ2-5; possibly TRBD2 for D (6 bases). V was clipped by 4 bases and J by 3 bases, with 16 bases between them. Germline CDR1 reads SGHNT; CDR2 reads YYREEE (reference sequence). The CDR3 length is 15 residues. This chain's CDR3 is CASSDAAGLKETQYF. In nucleotides, the CDR3 is TGTGCCAGCAGCGACGCTGCGGGATTAAAAGAGACCCAGTACTTC.

The V gene is TRBV7-9, the J gene TRBJ2-7; 11 positions agree with TRBD1. With V trimmed by 5 bases and J by 4 bases, 13 bases remained unmatched. Per germline, CDR1 SEHNR and CDR2 FQNEAQ (reference sequence). This CDR3 has 17 amino acids. The CDR3 protein is CASSKRRGQGAGYEQYF. Written as DNA, the CDR3 is TGTGCCAGCAGCAAACGGCGTGGACAGGGGGCTGGGTACGAGCAGTACTTC.

The sample holds a few counts of this clone. The chain links TRBV18 to TRBJ2-1; no clear D gene. The V and J ends lost 4 bases and 9 bases respectively, with 7 bases between them. The CDR3 length is 11 residues. Germline V gene lookup returns CDR1 KGHSH and CDR2 LQKENI. CDR3 in DNA: TGTGCCAGCTCACGGAGCACTGAGCAGTTCTTC. It encodes CASSRSTEQFF.

This chain connects TRBV12-5 to TRBJ2-3; TRBD2 aligns across 10 bases. The CDR3 is made up of 16 amino acids. Trimming removed 6 bases from V and 1 base from J; junction bases left unmatched: 7. The germline V gene encodes CDR1 LGHNT and CDR2 FRNRAP. For the CDR3, the DNA is TGTGCTAGTGGCCCACCGGGACTAGCGCGCACAGATACGCAGTATTTT. As protein: CASGPPGLARTDTQYF.